These 10 T cell receptor beta chains originate from one sample sequenced in a study of early T cells in non-severe SARS-CoV-2 infection. TCRdb re-called the 5' RACE reads through MiXCR, storing one row per CDR3 protein. The sample lists about 48,000 distinct CDR3 sequences; 13% were seen once. Sequencing input: whole blood. These receptors were taken from an adult who was a healthcare worker with PCR-confirmed SARS-CoV-2 infection or an uninfected control (not recorded which).

This clonotype was found a few times. The chain has TRBV20-1 and TRBJ1-4; tentatively, D is TRBD1 (5 bases). The CDR3 spans 16 residues. Trimming took 0 bases from V and 0 from J, leaving 11 bases between them. Germline values: CDR1 DFQATT, CDR2 SNEGSKA (reference sequence). For the CDR3, the DNA is TGCAGTGCTAGAGACAGGGCCACAGCAACTAATGAAAAACTGTTTTTT. Translating gives CSARDRATATNEKLFF.

A few counts support this clonotype. The CDR3 loop reads CASSISGGPTYEQYF. The CDR3 DNA reads TGTGCCAGTAGTATATCAGGGGGGCCTACCTACGAGCAGTACTTC. This sequence joins TRBV19 and TRBJ2-7, with D perhaps TRBD1 (7 bases). V lost 2 bases and J 2 bases, leaving 13 bases between the germline ends. The CDR3 length is 15 residues. The germline V gene encodes CDR1 LNHDA and CDR2 SQIVND (reference sequence).

This clonotype was seen repeatedly, ten times or more. The rearrangement uses TRBV20-1 and TRBJ1-6; no clear D gene. Germline CDR1 and CDR2: DFQATT and SNEGSKA (reference sequence). Trimming removed 0 bases from V and 10 bases from J, with 13 bases in between. The CDR3 runs 14 residues. The CDR3 loop reads CSARDEARLSPLHF. The DNA for the CDR3 is TGCAGTGCTAGAGATGAAGCCCGGCTATCACCCCTCCACTTT.

At least ten counts were recorded for this clonotype. The rearrangement links TRBV12-3 or TRBV12-4 to TRBJ1-1; D might be TRBD1 (5 bases). The length of the CDR3 is 15 residues. V lost 3 bases, J lost 3 bases, and 14 bases lay in between. The CDR3 nucleotides read TGTGCCAGCAGTTTCGGGGGGGATAGCGACACTGAAGCTTTCTTT. It yields the protein CASSFGGDSDTEAFF.

This clonotype was observed at least ten times. V usage is TRBV5-1 and J usage is TRBJ1-2, with no clear D. The CDR3 is 12 amino acids. V lost 1 base, J lost 6 bases, and 7 bases lay in between. The germline V gene has CDR1 SGHRS and CDR2 YFSETQ. The CDR3: CASSLTKDGYTF. CDR3 DNA sequence: TGCGCCAGCAGCTTGACTAAAGATGGCTACACCTTC.

This clonotype has at least ten counts. The chain combines TRBV29-1 with TRBJ1-1, with 7 bases identical to TRBD1. Germline-derived CDR1 and CDR2 are SQVTM and ANQGSEA. The length of the CDR3 is 12 residues. This chain's CDR3 is CSADHRGTEAFF. The CDR3 region has the DNA TGCAGTGCTGACCACAGGGGCACTGAAGCTTTCTTT.

The table lists this clonotype with a few counts. The chain recombines TRBV6-5 with TRBJ1-1; a possible D gene is TRBD1 (6 bases). CDR1 and CDR2 from the germline V gene are MNHEY and SVGAGI. The CDR3 has 13 amino acids. V was cut by 2 bases and J by 4 bases, with 8 bases left in between. The CDR3 coding sequence is TGTGCCAGCAGTTACCAGGGGACCACTGAAGCTTTCTTT. Amino acids: CASSYQGTTEAFF.

The chain has TRBV7-6 and TRBJ2-3; TRBD1 might be the D (6 bases). V was shortened by 6 bases and J by 2 bases, with 12 bases between the two germline ends. CDR1 and CDR2 from the germline V gene are SGHVS and FNYEAQ. The CDR3 runs to 14 residues. CDR3: CASSYKGDTDTQYF. The DNA for the CDR3 is TGTGCCAGCAGTTACAAGGGGGACACAGATACGCAGTATTTT.

This clonotype was recorded at least ten times. The chain links TRBV5-5 to TRBJ1-4; the D is unclear. The length of the CDR3 is 13 residues. V was pared by 3 bases and J by 5 bases, with 8 bases between. The germline V gene has CDR1 SGHKS and CDR2 YYEKEE (reference sequence). The CDR3 sequence: CASSSYRNEKLFF. The CDR3 nucleotides read TGTGCCAGCAGCTCCTACAGAAATGAAAAACTGTTTTTT.

This clonotype occurred many times. J is TRBJ2-7 and V is TRBV18, with D perhaps matching TRBD1 (5 bases). Per the germline V gene, CDR1 is KGHSH and CDR2 is LQKENI. CDR3 length equals 16 residues. Trimming stripped 3 bases from V and 0 bases from J, with 15 bases between. The CDR3 region has the DNA TGTGCCAGCTCACCTACCGCGCCTAGGGGCTCCTACGAGCAGTACTTC. Protein sequence: CASSPTAPRGSYEQYF.